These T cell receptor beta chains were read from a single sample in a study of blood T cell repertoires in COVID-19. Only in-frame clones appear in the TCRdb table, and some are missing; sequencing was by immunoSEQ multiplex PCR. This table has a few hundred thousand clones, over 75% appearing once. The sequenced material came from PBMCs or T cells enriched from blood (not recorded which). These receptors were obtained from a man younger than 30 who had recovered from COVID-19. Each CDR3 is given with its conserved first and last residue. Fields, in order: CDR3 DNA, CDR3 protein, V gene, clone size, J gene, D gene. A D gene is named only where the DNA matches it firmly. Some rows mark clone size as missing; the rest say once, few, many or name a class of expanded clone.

DNA: TGTGCCAGCAGCCTCGACAGATCCCCTGGAAACACCATATATTTT
CDR3: CASSLDRSPGNTIYF
V: TRBV7-9
size: NA
J: TRBJ1-3
D: NA

DNA: TGTGCCAGCAGCCCTACTAGCGGGAGCTACAATGAGCAGTTCTTC
CDR3: CASSPTSGSYNEQFF
V: TRBV7-3
size: NA
J: TRBJ2-1
D: TRBD2

DNA: TGTGCCACCAAGACAGGGTCTACGGAGACCCAGTACTTC
CDR3: CATKTGSTETQYF
V: TRBV2
size: NA
J: TRBJ2-5
D: TRBD1

DNA: TGTGCCAGTATCGGCCCGGTAGGAGGTCAGCCCCAGCATTTT
CDR3: CASIGPVGGQPQHF
V: TRBV19
size: NA
J: TRBJ1-5
D: NA

DNA: TGTGCCAGCAGTTACGCCCGGGATATTTACGAGCAGTACTTC
CDR3: CASSYARDIYEQYF
V: TRBV6-5
size: NA
J: TRBJ2-7
D: NA

DNA: TGTGCCAGCAGCCAGGGACCCCTGGGGACTACTGAAGCTTTCTTT
CDR3: CASSQGPLGTTEAFF
V: TRBV7-8
size: once
J: TRBJ1-1
D: NA

DNA: TGTGCCAGCAGCCTGGTGGGGCTGCGTGAGCAGTTCTTC
CDR3: CASSLVGLREQFF
V: TRBV27
size: NA
J: TRBJ2-1
D: NA

DNA: TGTGCCAGCAGCAACAGGGTGGAGGCAGATACGCAGTATTTT
CDR3: CASSNRVEADTQYF
V: TRBV5-8
size: NA
J: TRBJ2-3
D: NA

DNA: TGTGCCAGCGCAAGGGACACCTCGAACACTGAAGCTTTCTTT
CDR3: CASARDTSNTEAFF
V: TRBV6-5
size: NA
J: TRBJ1-1
D: NA

DNA: TGTGCCAGCAGCGTAGGAGGTAGCGGGATATACCAAGAGACCCAGTACTTC
CDR3: CASSVGGSGIYQETQYF
V: TRBV9
size: NA
J: TRBJ2-5
D: TRBD2

DNA: TGTGCCAGCAGACCCCTCGAGAACAGACCCTCCTACGAGCAGTACTTC
CDR3: CASRPLENRPSYEQYF
V: TRBV27
size: NA
J: TRBJ2-7
D: NA

DNA: TGCGCCAGCAGCTTGTCGGGGGGTCGGGAGACCCAGTACTTC
CDR3: CASSLSGGRETQYF
V: TRBV5-1
size: NA
J: TRBJ2-5
D: TRBD2

DNA: TGTGCCAGCAGCCCAGGGGGCAGGACAGCCTACACAGATACGCAGTATTTT
CDR3: CASSPGGRTAYTDTQYF
V: TRBV7-2
size: NA
J: TRBJ2-3
D: TRBD1

DNA: TGTGCCAGCAGTGAAAGGGGTGGCACAGATACGCAGTATTTT
CDR3: CASSERGGTDTQYF
V: TRBV6-1
size: NA
J: TRBJ2-3
D: NA

DNA: TGTGCCAGCAGTGACGCCCTAGCGGGGGACGGGAATGAGCAGTTCTTC
CDR3: CASSDALAGDGNEQFF
V: TRBV9
size: NA
J: TRBJ2-1
D: TRBD2

DNA: TGTGCCAGCAGCTCGGGACAGGGAACATATGAGCAGTTCTTC
CDR3: CASSSGQGTYEQFF
V: TRBV7-3
size: NA
J: TRBJ2-1
D: TRBD1

DNA: TGTGCCAGCAGTTTAGTTATTATTTCTGAAGCTTTCTTT
CDR3: CASSLVIISEAFF
V: TRBV28
size: NA
J: TRBJ1-1
D: NA

DNA: TGTGCCAGCAGCCCGAACCCCAGGGCCCCCTACGAGCAGTACTTC
CDR3: CASSPNPRAPYEQYF
V: TRBV3-1/TRBV3-2
size: few
J: TRBJ2-7
D: NA

DNA: TGTGCCAGCACCCTGGTAAGGACTAGCAATGAGCAGTTCTTC
CDR3: CASTLVRTSNEQFF
V: TRBV28
size: once
J: TRBJ2-1
D: TRBD2

DNA: TGTGCCAGCAGCCCCCCCGGGAACACAGATACGCAGTATTTT
CDR3: CASSPPGNTDTQYF
V: TRBV7-9
size: NA
J: TRBJ2-3
D: NA

DNA: TGTGCCACCGGGGTGCAGGGGGCTTCTAACTATGGCTACACCTTC
CDR3: CATGVQGASNYGYTF
V: TRBV24-1
size: once
J: TRBJ1-2
D: TRBD1

DNA: TGTGCCAGCAGACCACTGGACAGGCTCGCTTATAATTCACCCCTCCACTTT
CDR3: CASRPLDRLAYNSPLHF
V: TRBV5-5
size: NA
J: TRBJ1-6
D: TRBD1

DNA: TGTGCCAGTCACCCAACTAGCGGGATTATCGATGAGCAGTTCTTC
CDR3: CASHPTSGIIDEQFF
V: TRBV6-5
size: NA
J: TRBJ2-1
D: TRBD2

DNA: TGTGCCAGCAGCCCGACAGGGGACGTCGAGGTCTCTTTCTTT
CDR3: CASSPTGDVEVSFF
V: TRBV11-2
size: NA
J: TRBJ1-1
D: TRBD1

DNA: TGTGCCAGCAGCTCGGTGGGCCGCGACACCATATATTTT
CDR3: CASSSVGRDTIYF
V: TRBV7-3
size: NA
J: TRBJ1-3
D: NA

DNA: TGTGCCAGCACTTCGGCGGACATGACCCAGTACTTC
CDR3: CASTSADMTQYF
V: TRBV2
size: NA
J: TRBJ2-5
D: NA

DNA: TGTGCCAGCAGCCCCGGACAGTTTCGGGGTACGCAGTATTTT
CDR3: CASSPGQFRGTQYF
V: TRBV4-2
size: NA
J: TRBJ2-3
D: NA

DNA: TGTGCCAGTATCGGCGGGAGAAGCGACACCGGGGAGCTGTTTTTT
CDR3: CASIGGRSDTGELFF
V: TRBV19
size: NA
J: TRBJ2-2
D: TRBD2

DNA: TGTGCCAGCAGCTTGTGGCAGGGACTATATGGCTACACCTTC
CDR3: CASSLWQGLYGYTF
V: TRBV5-4
size: NA
J: TRBJ1-2
D: NA

DNA: TGCGCCAGCAGCTTGGTTTCGGGGGATCAGCCCCAGCATTTT
CDR3: CASSLVSGDQPQHF
V: TRBV5-1
size: NA
J: TRBJ1-5
D: NA

DNA: TGTGCTAGTGGTTGGTCACCGAGACAGGGGATCGACAATGAGCAGTTCTTC
CDR3: CASGWSPRQGIDNEQFF
V: TRBV12-5
size: NA
J: TRBJ2-1
D: TRBD1

DNA: TGTGCCAGCAGTTCAGGTATGGGCGTCAACTATGGCTACACCTTC
CDR3: CASSSGMGVNYGYTF
V: TRBV28
size: NA
J: TRBJ1-2
D: NA

DNA: TGTGCCAGCAGCCCGGGACTCCCTGGAACCACCGGGGAGCTGTTTTTT
CDR3: CASSPGLPGTTGELFF
V: TRBV11-2
size: NA
J: TRBJ2-2
D: NA

DNA: TGTGCCAGCAGAACCGACTTGAGCTCTGGAAACACCATATATTTT
CDR3: CASRTDLSSGNTIYF
V: TRBV6-5
size: NA
J: TRBJ1-3
D: NA

DNA: TGTGCCAGCAGTGAGGAGAGCTCCTACAATGAGCAGTTCTTC
CDR3: CASSEESSYNEQFF
V: TRBV25-1
size: NA
J: TRBJ2-1
D: NA

DNA: TGTGCCAGCAGCTTAGTTAGATCTGGAAACACCATATATTTT
CDR3: CASSLVRSGNTIYF
V: TRBV11-2
size: NA
J: TRBJ1-3
D: NA

DNA: TGTGCCAGCAGCTTAGACCAGGTCAGAAATTCACCCCTCCACTTT
CDR3: CASSLDQVRNSPLHF
V: TRBV7-9
size: few
J: TRBJ1-6
D: NA

DNA: TGTGCCAGCAGCCCGAAACAGGGGACCACTGAAGCTTTCTTT
CDR3: CASSPKQGTTEAFF
V: TRBV7-3
size: NA
J: TRBJ1-1
D: TRBD1

DNA: TGCAGCGTTGCCGGGGTAGAGCAGTATTTT
CDR3: CSVAGVEQYF
V: TRBV29-1
size: NA
J: TRBJ2-3
D: NA

DNA: TGCAGCGTTGATCAGCGGGGGGCGAGCTCCTACAATGAGCAGTTCTTC
CDR3: CSVDQRGASSYNEQFF
V: TRBV29-1
size: NA
J: TRBJ2-1
D: TRBD2

DNA: TGTGCCAGCAGTGAAACAGGGCAGGGTTATAACTATGGCTACACCTTC
CDR3: CASSETGQGYNYGYTF
V: TRBV25-1
size: NA
J: TRBJ1-2
D: NA

DNA: TGTGCCAGCACTCTCAGGGGAGGGTATGGCTACACCTTC
CDR3: CASTLRGGYGYTF
V: TRBV6-5
size: NA
J: TRBJ1-2
D: NA

DNA: TGTGCCAGCAGCCAGACTCTAGCGGGAGAAGTTTTC
CDR3: CASSQTLAGEVF
V: TRBV28
size: NA
J: TRBJ2-7
D: TRBD2

DNA: TGTGCCAGCAGTTACCCGCCGGGACAGGGGGCTCGAAAGTTACGGAATCAGCCCCAGCATTTT
CDR3: CASSYPPGQGARKLRNQPQHF
V: TRBV6-2/TRBV6-3
size: NA
J: TRBJ1-5
D: TRBD1

DNA: TGTGCCAGCAGCTTAAAAGCGGGGGGCTACGAGCAGTACTTC
CDR3: CASSLKAGGYEQYF
V: TRBV7-6
size: NA
J: TRBJ2-7
D: TRBD2

DNA: TGTGCCAGCAGCTTGGAGGCGGGGGTCACCACAGATACGCAGTATTTT
CDR3: CASSLEAGVTTDTQYF
V: TRBV5-6
size: NA
J: TRBJ2-3
D: TRBD2

DNA: TGTGCCAGCGGCAAGGGACAGGGGCTAGAAAAACTGTTTTTT
CDR3: CASGKGQGLEKLFF
V: TRBV6-5
size: NA
J: TRBJ1-4
D: TRBD1

DNA: TGCGCCAGCAGCTTTGATCAGGGGGCTTCACCCCTCCACTTT
CDR3: CASSFDQGASPLHF
V: TRBV5-1
size: NA
J: TRBJ1-6
D: TRBD1

DNA: TGTGCCATCAGCGGGACAGGGTCCCACGAGCAGTACTTC
CDR3: CAISGTGSHEQYF
V: TRBV10-3
size: NA
J: TRBJ2-7
D: TRBD1

DNA: TGTGCCAGCAGTTTCCGGGTCTATAGCAATCAGCCCCAGCATTTT
CDR3: CASSFRVYSNQPQHF
V: TRBV28
size: NA
J: TRBJ1-5
D: NA

DNA: TGTGCCAGTACCGGCGGATACTCCTACAATGAGCAGTTCTTC
CDR3: CASTGGYSYNEQFF
V: TRBV28
size: NA
J: TRBJ2-1
D: NA